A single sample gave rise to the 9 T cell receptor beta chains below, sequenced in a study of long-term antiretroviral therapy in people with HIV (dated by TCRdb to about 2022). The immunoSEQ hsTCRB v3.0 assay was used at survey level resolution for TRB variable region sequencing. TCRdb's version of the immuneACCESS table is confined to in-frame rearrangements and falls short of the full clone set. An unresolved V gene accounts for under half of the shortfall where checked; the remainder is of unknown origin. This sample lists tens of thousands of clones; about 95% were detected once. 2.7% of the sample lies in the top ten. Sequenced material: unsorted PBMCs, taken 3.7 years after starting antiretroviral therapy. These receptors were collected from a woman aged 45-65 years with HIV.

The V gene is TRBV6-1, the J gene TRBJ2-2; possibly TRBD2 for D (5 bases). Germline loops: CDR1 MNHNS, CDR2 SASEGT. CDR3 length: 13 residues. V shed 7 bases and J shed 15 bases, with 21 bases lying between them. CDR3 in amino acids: CASIDDLPGTMFF. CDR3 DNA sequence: TGTGCCAGCATTGATGATTTACCGGGAACAATGTTTTTT.

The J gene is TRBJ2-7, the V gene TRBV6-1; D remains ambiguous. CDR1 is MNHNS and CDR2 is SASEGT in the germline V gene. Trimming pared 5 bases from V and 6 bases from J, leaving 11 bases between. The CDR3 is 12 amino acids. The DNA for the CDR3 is TGTGCCAGCAGTAACCCATTGGCCGAGCAGTACTTC. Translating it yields CASSNPLAEQYF.

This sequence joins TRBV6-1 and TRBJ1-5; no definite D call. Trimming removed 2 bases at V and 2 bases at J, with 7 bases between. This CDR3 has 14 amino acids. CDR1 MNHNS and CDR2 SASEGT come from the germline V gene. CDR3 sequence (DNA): TGTGCCAGCAGTGAAAGGGTCGGCAATCAGCCCCAGCATTTT. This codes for CASSERVGNQPQHF.

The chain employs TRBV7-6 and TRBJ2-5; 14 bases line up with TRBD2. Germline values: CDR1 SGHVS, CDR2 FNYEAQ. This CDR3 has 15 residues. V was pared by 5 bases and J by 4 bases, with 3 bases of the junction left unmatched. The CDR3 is CASSLGLAGGETQYF. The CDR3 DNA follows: TGTGCCAGCAGCCTCGGACTAGCGGGGGGAGAGACCCAGTACTTC.

In nucleotides, the CDR3 is TGTGCCAGCAGTTTAAAGGGCGGGACAGATACGCAGTATTTT. Its protein is CASSLKGGTDTQYF. V and J are TRBV28 and TRBJ2-3; tentative D call: TRBD2 (5 bases). V gave up 2 bases and J gave up 3 bases, with 9 bases separating them. The CDR3 consists of 14 residues. Germline V gene data show CDR1 as MDHEN and CDR2 as SYDVKM.

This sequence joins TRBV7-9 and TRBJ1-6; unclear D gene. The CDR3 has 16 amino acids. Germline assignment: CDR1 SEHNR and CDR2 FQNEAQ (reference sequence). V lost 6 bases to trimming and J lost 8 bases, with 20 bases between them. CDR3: CASRTTGGGDYSPLHF. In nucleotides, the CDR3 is TGTGCCAGCAGAACGACGGGTGGTGGGGATTATTCACCCCTCCACTTT.

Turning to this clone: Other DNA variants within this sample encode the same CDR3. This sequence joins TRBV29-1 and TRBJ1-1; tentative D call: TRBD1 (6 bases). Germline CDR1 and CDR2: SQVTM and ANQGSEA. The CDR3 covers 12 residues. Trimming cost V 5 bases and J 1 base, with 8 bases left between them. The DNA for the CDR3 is TGCAGCGTTAGCAGGGGGAACACTGAAGCTTTCTTT. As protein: CSVSRGNTEAFF.

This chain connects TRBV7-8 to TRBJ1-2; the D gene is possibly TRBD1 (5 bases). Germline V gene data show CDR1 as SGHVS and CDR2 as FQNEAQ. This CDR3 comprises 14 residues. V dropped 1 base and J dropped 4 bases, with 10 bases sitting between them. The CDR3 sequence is CASSLDAGSYGYTF. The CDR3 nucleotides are TGTGCCAGCAGCTTAGACGCAGGGTCCTATGGCTACACCTTC.

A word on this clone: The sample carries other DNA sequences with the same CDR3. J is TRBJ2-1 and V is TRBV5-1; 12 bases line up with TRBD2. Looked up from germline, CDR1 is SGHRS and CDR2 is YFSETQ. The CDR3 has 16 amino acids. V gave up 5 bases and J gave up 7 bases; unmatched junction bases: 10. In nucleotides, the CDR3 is TGCGCCAGCAGTTTCGCTAGCGGGGGGGCGGGAAATGAGCAGTTCTTC. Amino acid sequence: CASSFASGGAGNEQFF.